The next 9 T cell receptor beta chains were all read from a single sample in a study of regulatory T cells in long-lasting Graves disease. Both iRepertoire HTBI primers and Arm-PCR of CDR3 regions were used to build the TCR beta libraries. MiXCR, run by TCRdb on the multiplex PCR reads, gives a single entry per CDR3 protein. The sample yields roughly 500,000 distinct CDR3 sequences, roughly a fifth seen once. Time point given: persistent/refractory GD, antithyroid drugs over 5 years with positive TRAb. After RNA was extracted from PBMCs, the TCR library was made from it. The material sequenced was peripheral blood mononuclear cells (PBMCs), taken when the disease was refractory, from a patient treated with antithyroid drugs. The receptors were gathered from a female donor with Graves disease.

This clonotype was counted a few times. The gene calls are TRBV27 and TRBJ2-7; D possibly matches TRBD1 or TRBD2 (5 bases each). Trimming cost V 10 bases and J 4 bases, with 26 bases left between them. The CDR3 is made up of 16 amino acids. Germline lookup yields CDR1 MNHEY and CDR2 SMNVEV (reference sequence). The CDR3 nucleotides read TGTGCCATACCAACCTCCGGGGCAGGGCATAGTTACGAGCAGTACTTC. Translating it yields CAIPTSGAGHSYEQYF.

The CDR3 region has the DNA TGCAGTGCCGTTCAGAGGGGGATGAATGAAAAACTGTTTTTT. Translating gives CSAVQRGMNEKLFF. The rearrangement uses TRBV20-1 and TRBJ1-4; D might be TRBD1 (6 bases). The germline V gene encodes CDR1 DFQATT and CDR2 SNEGSKA (reference sequence). V shed 6 bases and J shed 5 bases, with 16 bases lying between them. This CDR3 is 14 amino acids long.

As regards this clonotype: This may be a read error: a much more frequent sequence differs by one nucleotide. The missing conserved phenylalanine or tryptophan at the end of this CDR3 makes a read error likely. V usage is TRBV6-1 and J usage is TRBJ1-2, with D perhaps matching TRBD1 (6 bases). In germline, CDR1 is MNHNS, CDR2 SASEGT. V lost 5 bases and J 6 bases, leaving 13 bases between the germline ends. CDR3 length equals 13 residues. Written as DNA, the CDR3 is TGTGCCAGCAGTACCAACAGGGTCGATGGCTACACCCTC. Its protein is CASSTNRVDGYTL.

In this sample, this clonotype turned up a few times. The J gene is TRBJ1-2, the V gene TRBV29-1; D gene ambiguous. V lost 7 bases and J 4 bases, leaving 16 bases between the germline ends. Germline-derived CDR1 and CDR2 are SQVTM and ANQGSEA. The CDR3 has 13 residues. The CDR3 reads CSAPTPLGYGYTF. The CDR3 DNA sequence: TGCAGCGCACCGACTCCACTTGGCTATGGCTACACCTTC.

In regard to this clonotype: This may be a read error: a much more frequent sequence differs by one nucleotide. The chain uses TRBV13 and TRBJ1-2; D ambiguous. Looked up from germline, CDR1 is PRHDT and CDR2 is FYEKMQ (reference sequence). The CDR3 runs to 13 residues. CDR3 loop: CASSPRTNYGYIF. The DNA for the CDR3 is TGTGCCAGCAGCCCCCGGACCAACTATGGCTACATCTTC.

The V call is TRBV12-5, the J call TRBJ2-2; D is possibly TRBD1 (6 bases). The V end lost 1 base, the J end lost 3 bases, and 21 bases lay between the germline ends. This CDR3 comprises 19 residues. CDR1 is LGHNT, CDR2 FRNRAP, per germline. CDR3: CASGLGTLTGLRDTGELFF. CDR3 in DNA: TGTGCTAGTGGTTTGGGCACACTTACAGGGTTAAGGGACACCGGGGAGCTGTTTTTT.

The chain employs TRBV7-2 and TRBJ2-7, with a tentative D call TRBD1 (6 bases). The CDR3 length is 15 residues. The germline V and J ends were trimmed by 1 base and 3 bases, with 13 bases remaining between them. Germline lookup yields CDR1 SGHTA and CDR2 FQGNSA. CDR3 residues: CASSLVGANLYEQYF. The CDR3 DNA is TGTGCCAGCAGCTTAGTGGGGGCAAACCTCTACGAGCAGTACTTC.

This clonotype occurred a few times. The chain is built from TRBV14 and TRBJ1-1; D is uncertain. The CDR3 runs 15 residues. Trimming removed 3 bases from V and 0 bases from J, with 11 bases in between. Per germline, CDR1 SGHDN and CDR2 FVKESK. The CDR3 spells CASSHEIYLNTEAFF. The CDR3 bases are TGTGCCAGCAGCCACGAAATTTATCTGAACACTGAAGCTTTCTTT.

Comments on this clonotype: Given a much more abundant clone one base away, this may be a read error. This chain joins TRBV12-3 or TRBV12-4 and TRBJ1-2, with 8 bases that match TRBD1. There are 17 residues in the CDR3. The CDR3 nucleotides read TGTGCCGGCAGTTTAGCCCCGCAGGGGGCGTACCAAAATGGCTACACCTTC. Amino acid sequence: CAGSLAPQGAYQNGYTF.